The T cell receptor (beta chain) described here comes from a study of radiotherapy plus CTLA-4 blockade in lung cancer. Profiled with immunoSEQ multiplex PCR; TCRdb holds only in-frame clones, not every one. In the table there are 20,000 to 30,000 clones, about four fifths of which are singletons. The CDR3 loop spans 13 amino acids. Looked up from germline, CDR1 is SNHLY and CDR2 is FYNNEI. The ends were cut back, 3 bases at V and 4 bases at J, with 9 bases in the middle. The source was peripheral blood, collected from a patient treated with radiotherapy plus ipilimumab. The origin of this receptor is a human donor with non-small cell lung cancer that progressed on radiotherapy plus ipilimumab. The chain has TRBV2 and TRBJ1-2; D gene ambiguous. CDR3 coding DNA: TGTGCCAGCAGTGAGAGCAGTGTCTATGGCTACACCTTC. Its protein product is CASSESSVYGYTF.